The sequence of this T cell receptor (beta chain) was determined in a study of early stage breast cancer tumors. Overall study: ER+/PR+/HER2- status applied to about 70% of the 16 invasive breast tumors. Seven or eight ER+/PR+/HER2- tumors were invasive ductal; a few were invasive lobular.

Points on this clone: Its matching antigen is unknown.

Blood replicates held 0.5 ug DNA, tumor or normal breast around 1.5 ug, two each. The protocol was immunoSEQ multiplex PCR, while the TCRdb copy is restricted to in-frame clones and leaves out a portion. This sample has 45,000 to 65,000 clones, with roughly 78% found just once. The germline gives CDR1 SGHNT, CDR2 YENEEA. The CDR3 is 14 residues long. The V gene lost 5 bases and the J gene lost 8 bases, with 16 bases spanning the gap. The study, taken as a whole, reports: Tumors had roughly 2.5-fold higher T cell density and higher clonality than adjacent normal breast tissue.

Material: blood. The chain has TRBV11-3 and TRBJ2-1; D is unclear. This TCR was recovered from a person aged 35-49 years with breast cancer. The CDR3 here is CASSPIERGHEQFF. CDR3 DNA sequence: TGTGCCAGCAGCCCGATCGAGAGAGGCCATGAGCAGTTCTTC.